Many counts were recorded for the clone carrying this T cell receptor beta chain. The data derive from a study of patients and donors after allogeneic stem cell transplantation. This CDR3 is 15 amino acids long. V lost 5 bases to trimming and J lost 1 base, with 14 bases between them. TCRdb redid the calling of the RT-PCR reads with MiXCR, one entry per CDR3 protein. The sample holds 9,000 to 10,000 distinct CDR3 sequences, 5.5% to 6% seen once. The TCR was taken from a human donor who was either an allogeneic HSCT recipient or a stem cell or donor lymphocyte infusion donor (not recorded which). It is not recorded whose cells these are; they may come from a transplant donor. V gene TRBV12-3 or TRBV12-4 combines with J gene TRBJ2-5, with D perhaps TRBD1 (6 bases). The sample consisted of blood, either unsorted or a sorted T cell fraction (not recorded which). This CDR3 reads CASSLRQAPQETQYF. The CDR3 nucleotides read TGTGCCAGCAGTCTCAGACAGGCCCCCCAAGAGACCCAGTACTTC.